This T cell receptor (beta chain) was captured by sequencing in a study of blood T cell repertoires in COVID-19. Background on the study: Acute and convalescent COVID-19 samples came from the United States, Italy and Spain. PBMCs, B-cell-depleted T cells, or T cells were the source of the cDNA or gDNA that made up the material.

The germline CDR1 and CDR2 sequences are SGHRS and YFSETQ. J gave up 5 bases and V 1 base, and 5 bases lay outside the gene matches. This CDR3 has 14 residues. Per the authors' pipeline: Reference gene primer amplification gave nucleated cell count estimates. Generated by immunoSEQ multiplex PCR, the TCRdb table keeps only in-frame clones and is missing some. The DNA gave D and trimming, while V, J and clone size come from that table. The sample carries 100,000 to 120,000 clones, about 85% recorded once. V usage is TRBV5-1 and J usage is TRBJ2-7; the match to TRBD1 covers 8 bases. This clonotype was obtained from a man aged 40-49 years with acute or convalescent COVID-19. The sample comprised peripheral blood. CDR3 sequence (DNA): TGCGCCAGCAGCTTGTCGACAGGGGCCCACGAGCAGTACTTC. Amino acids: CASSLSTGAHEQYF. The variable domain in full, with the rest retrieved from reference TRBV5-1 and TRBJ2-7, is KAGVTQTPRYLIKTRGQQVTLSCSPISGHRSVSWYQQTPGQGLQFLFEYFSETQRNKGNFPGRFSGRQFSNSRSEMNVSTLELGDSALYLCASSLSTGAHEQYFGPGTRLTVT.